This TCR beta chain is drawn from a study of lymphopenia after photon versus proton radiotherapy. Germline values: CDR1 SSHAT, CDR2 FNYEAQ (reference sequence). The CDR3 sequence is 16 residues long. Details on this clone: The junction departs from the called germline gene at one end, perhaps through a read error.

The protocol was immunoSEQ multiplex PCR, while the TCRdb copy is restricted to in-frame clones and leaves out a portion. This sample has some 20,000 clones, with 85% to 90% found just once. Specimen: peripheral blood, collected from a patient treated with proton-based radiotherapy. The chain employs TRBV7-7 and TRBJ2-3; the match to TRBD2 covers 12 bases. This clonotype was obtained from a man at least 80 years old with esophageal cancer. The CDR3 DNA reads as TGTGCTAGCAGCACGGGACTAGCGGGCGGTCCAGATACGCAGTATTTT. Its protein product is CASSTGLAGGPDTQYF.